What follows are 11 T cell receptor beta chains derived from one specimen sequenced in a study of molecular identifiers for immune sequencing clone quantification. TCRdb analysed the PCR reads with MiXCR anew, one entry per CDR3 protein. The data show under 800,000 distinct CDR3 sequences, 25% seen once. The sequencing sample was made of naive CD8+ T cells from blood, with Jurkat cell RNA spiked in. The subset here: FACS-sorted CD8+CD4-CCR7+CD45RA+ naive T cells. These receptors were taken from a human donor in good health. Some libraries in this study had Jurkat cell RNA spiked in.

A note on this clonotype: A much bigger clone sits one base away, suggesting this may be a read error. This sequence joins TRBV20-1 and TRBJ2-3; a weak D match, TRBD1 (5 bases). CDR1 and CDR2 from the germline V gene are DFQATT and SNEGSKA (reference sequence). The CDR3 loop spans 13 amino acids. Here the CDR3 DNA reads TGCAGTCTCCTAGATCCCTCCACAGGTACGCAGTATTTT. Residues: CSLLDPSTGTQYF.

This clonotype was seen ten or more times. This chain links TRBV6-5 with TRBJ2-2, with TRBD2 matching 9 bases. The V gene end was trimmed by 5 bases and the J gene end by 2 bases; junction bases not matched to a gene: 6. The CDR3 sequence is 16 residues long. The germline V gene encodes CDR1 MNHEY and CDR2 SVGAGI. CDR3 sequence: CASSQPLAGNTGELFF. The CDR3, as DNA: TGTGCCAGCAGTCAGCCACTAGCGGGTAACACCGGGGAGCTGTTTTTT.

Concerning this clonotype: A read error may produce the germline difference seen at one junction end. The chain has TRBV4-3 and TRBJ2-7; D remains unclear. The CDR3 is made up of 16 amino acids. CDR1 is LGHNA and CDR2 is YSLEER in the germline V gene. DNA for the CDR3: TGCGCCCGCCGCCCGTCACTGGCGGCCAGAAACTACGCGCAGTACTTC. It yields the protein CARRPSLAARNYAQYF.

This clonotype was detected many times. The chain is built from TRBV7-9 and TRBJ2-5, with 10 bases lining up with TRBD2. The CDR3 length is 15 residues. Germline V CDR1 and CDR2: SEHNR, FQNEAQ (reference sequence). The ends lost 4 bases at V and 6 bases at J; junction bases unmatched: 8. CDR3 sequence reads: CASSSLSGGAQTQYF. The CDR3 DNA reads TGTGCCAGCAGCTCTCTCAGCGGGGGGGCCCAGACCCAGTACTTC.

In regard to this clonotype: The conserved final phenylalanine or tryptophan is absent from the CDR3, which likely points to a read error. The rearrangement links TRBV27 to TRBJ1-1; D may be TRBD1 (6 bases). The V end lost 4 bases, the J end lost 5 bases, and 14 bases lay between the germline ends. The CDR3 spans 14 residues. The V gene's germline CDR1 is MNHEY and CDR2 SMNVEV (reference sequence). In DNA form, the CDR3 reads TGTGCCAGCAGTTATGGGGGCGGGTCGACTGAAGCTTTCCTT. Its translation: CASSYGGGSTEAFL.

On this clonotype: This could be a read error, since a much larger clone is one nucleotide away. The V and J genes are TRBV5-4 and TRBJ2-2, with 7 bases that match TRBD1. Germline V lookup: CDR1 SGHNT, CDR2 YYREEE (reference sequence). The CDR3 is 14 residues long. The DNA of the CDR3 is TGTGCCAACAGCTTCGGGACAGCCGACGGGGAGCTGTTTTTT. This codes for CANSFGTADGELFF.

This chain links TRBV9 with TRBJ1-1; possibly TRBD1 for D (5 bases). V lost 0 bases, J lost 5 bases, and 11 bases lay in between. Germline-derived CDR1 and CDR2 are SGDLS and YYNGEE. This CDR3 is built from 14 residues. The CDR3 nucleotides are TGTGCCAGCAGCGTAGGGGGGACGGGGACTGAAGCTTTCTTT. Amino acids: CASSVGGTGTEAFF. The variable domain in full, with the rest retrieved from reference TRBV9 and TRBJ1-1, is DSGVTQTPKHLITATGQRVTLRCSPRSGDLSVYWYQQSLDQGLQFLIQYYNGEERAKGNILERFSAQQFPDLHSELNLSSLELGDSALYFCASSVGGTGTEAFFGQGTRLTVV.

This clonotype came up a few times. The CDR3 DNA reads as TGTGCCAGCAGTTACGGCGCGGGAGGGATAGATACGCAGTATTTT. Its protein product is CASSYGAGGIDTQYF. The chain recombines TRBV6-5 with TRBJ2-3; TRBD2 matches 9 bases. V dropped 2 bases and J dropped 5; count of bases not matched to a gene: 5. Germline V gene lookup returns CDR1 MNHEY and CDR2 SVGAGI. This CDR3 is 15 amino acids long.

In this sample, this clonotype turned up a few times. This chain links TRBV20-1 with TRBJ2-1; 11 positions agree with TRBD2. J gave up 4 bases and V 1 base, and 12 bases lay outside the gene matches. Germline CDR1 DFQATT, CDR2 SNEGSKA (reference sequence). The CDR3 runs 18 residues. This chain's CDR3 is CSARGRVSGRAVYNEQFF. For the CDR3, the DNA is TGCAGTGCTAGAGGGAGAGTTAGCGGGAGGGCAGTATACAATGAGCAGTTCTTC.

This clonotype was counted ten times or more. The chain is built from TRBV28 and TRBJ1-4; a weak D match, TRBD1 (6 bases). The CDR3 is 12 amino acids. V was shortened by 5 bases and J by 11 bases, with 12 bases between the two germline ends. Per germline, CDR1 MDHEN and CDR2 SYDVKM. The CDR3 nucleotides read TGTGCCAGCAGTCCACAGGGACGGAAACTGTTTTTT. It encodes CASSPQGRKLFF.

This clonotype was counted a few times. CDR3 sequence reads: CASSQGTGLFGGNTIYF. The CDR3 nucleotides read TGTGCCAGCAGTCAGGGGACTGGACTTTTTGGAGGAAACACCATATATTTT. The V call is TRBV28, the J call TRBJ1-3, with D possibly TRBD1 on 6 matching bases. V gave up 5 bases and J gave up 4 bases, with 21 bases separating them. There are 17 residues in the CDR3. In germline, CDR1 is MDHEN, CDR2 SYDVKM.